Below are 30 T cell receptor beta chains sequenced from a single sample in a study of beta chain features in type 1 diabetes (dated by TCRdb to 2016 to 2018). Library preparation was by the immunoSEQ multiplex PCR assay. All of the isolated RNA was reverse transcribed with the High Capacity cDNA Reverse Transcription Kit, so expressed TCRB transcripts were sequenced. In its TCRdb copy, this immuneACCESS table keeps in-frame sequences only and misses some clones. Where compared with another copy, unresolved V genes explain less than half of these, and the others have no known cause. The sample records about 250,000 clones, roughly 14% of which are singletons. The ten top clones hold around 0.03% of the sample. The sequenced sample was naive CD4+ T cells from blood. Taken with the paper, the label for cell subset or site translates to: true naive CD4+ T cells. These receptors originate from a middle-aged woman in good health.

The V and J genes are TRBV10-3 and TRBJ2-5; D is perhaps TRBD2 (6 bases). V was cut by 2 bases and J by 2 bases, with 9 bases left in between. The CDR3 consists of 14 residues. Germline V gene lookup returns CDR1 ENHRY and CDR2 SYGVKD. The CDR3 loop reads CAISERETQETQYF. The CDR3 DNA follows: TGTGCCATCAGTGAGCGGGAGACTCAAGAGACCCAGTACTTC.

This clone was observed a few times. V and J are TRBV6-5 and TRBJ1-6; D remains ambiguous. The ends were cut back, 2 bases at V and 8 bases at J, with 7 bases in the middle. The CDR3 is made up of 13 amino acids. From germline, CDR1 is MNHEY and CDR2 SVGAGI. This CDR3 is CASSYRRYSPLHF. Written as DNA, the CDR3 is TGTGCCAGCAGTTACCGGCGGTATTCACCCCTCCACTTT.

This clone was seen a handful of times. V and J are TRBV5-1 and TRBJ2-1; 11 nucleotides agree with TRBD2. CDR1 SGHRS and CDR2 YFSETQ come from the germline V gene. V lost 3 bases, J lost 6 bases, and 8 bases stayed unmatched. The CDR3 runs to 16 residues. The CDR3 DNA is TGCGCCAGCAGCTCCGGCCTAGCGGGGGGCTCCAATGAGCAGTTCTTC. This translates into CASSSGLAGGSNEQFF.

As regards this clone: An end of the junction differs from the germline gene, which may be a read error. V and J are TRBV4-1 and TRBJ2-5, with 11 bases that match TRBD2. CDR1 is MGHRA, CDR2 YSYEKL, per germline. There are 15 residues in the CDR3. The CDR3 reads CASSQVLAGGETQYF. CDR3 nucleotide sequence: TGTGCCAGCAGCCAAGTTCTAGCGGGGGGAGAGACCCAGTACTTC.

This clone came up a few times. The chain combines TRBV28 with TRBJ1-6, with a tentative D call TRBD1 (5 bases). Deletions cut 3 bases from V and 7 bases from J, with 13 bases between. Germline-derived CDR1 and CDR2 are MDHEN and SYDVKM. The CDR3 has 15 residues. The CDR3 here is CASSFRQKDNSPLHF. The CDR3 nucleotides read TGTGCCAGCAGTTTCCGACAGAAAGACAATTCACCCCTCCACTTT.

The rearrangement joins TRBV29-1 to TRBJ2-7; D might be TRBD2 (5 bases). The CDR3 consists of 12 residues. The V and J ends lost 1 base and 3 bases respectively, with 7 bases between them. CDR1 is SQVTM and CDR2 is ANQGSEA in the germline V gene. CDR3 sequence (DNA): TGCAGCGTTGAAGCCCGGGGCTACGAGCAGTACTTC. Translated: CSVEARGYEQYF.

This clone was detected a few times. This chain uses TRBV4-3 with TRBJ2-7; 7 bases are shared with TRBD2. J was trimmed by 2 bases and V by 4 bases; bases with no gene match: 11. The CDR3 contains 16 residues. In germline, CDR1 is LGHNA, CDR2 YSLEER. The DNA for the CDR3 is TGCGCCAGCAGCCTTCGCCCTGGGGGGGGAGCCTACGAGCAGTACTTC. Translation gives CASSLRPGGGAYEQYF.

The genes are TRBV6-6 and TRBJ2-1, with TRBD1 matching 8 bases. The CDR3 has 12 residues. Germline CDR1 and CDR2: MNHNY and SVGAGI (reference sequence). The trim removed 7 bases at V and 7 bases at J, leaving 3 bases unmatched. The CDR3 DNA reads as TGTGCCAGCACCAGACAGGGGAATGAGCAGTTCTTC. It yields the protein CASTRQGNEQFF.

The chain links TRBV5-1 to TRBJ2-5; D gene ambiguous. The CDR3 contains 12 residues. From germline, CDR1 is SGHRS and CDR2 YFSETQ. V lost 1 base and J 3 bases, leaving 4 bases between the germline ends. CDR3 in DNA: TGCGCCAGCAGCTTGCCCAAAGAGACCCAGTACTTC. Amino acid sequence: CASSLPKETQYF.

The chain employs TRBV10-3 and TRBJ1-6, with D tentatively TRBD1 (5 bases). CDR3 length equals 15 residues. V lost 6 bases and J 5 bases, leaving 14 bases between the germline ends. Germline CDR1 ENHRY, CDR2 SYGVKD. Here the CDR3 reads CAIRRDLADNSPLHF. The CDR3 region has the DNA TGTGCCATCAGGCGGGACCTGGCAGATAATTCACCCCTCCACTTT.

This clone was seen just once. CDR3 DNA: TGTGCCACCAGCAGGCGGGGACTAGCGTTTGGAGAGACCCAGTACTTC. It codes for CATSRRGLAFGETQYF. The gene calls are TRBV15 and TRBJ2-5, with 10 bases fitting TRBD2. V trimming: 3 bases; J trimming: 4 bases; junction bases outside the gene matches: 8. The CDR3 runs 16 residues. Germline V CDR1 and CDR2: LNHNV, YYDKDF (reference sequence).

This clone was detected only a few times. The rearrangement joins TRBV10-3 to TRBJ1-3; 7 bases agree with TRBD1. Germline V lookup: CDR1 ENHRY, CDR2 SYGVKD. The CDR3 consists of 13 residues. V lost 11 bases, J lost 1 base, and 5 bases stayed unmatched. CDR3 amino acids: CASGGYSGNTIYF. The CDR3 coding sequence is TGTGCCTCAGGGGGTTATTCTGGAAACACCATATATTTT.

The chain employs TRBV7-6 and TRBJ2-7; perhaps TRBD1 as D (6 bases). Trimming took 4 bases from V and 7 from J, leaving 17 bases between them. Germline values: CDR1 SGHVS, CDR2 FNYEAQ. The CDR3 covers 14 residues. The DNA of the CDR3 is TGTGCCAGCAGCTCCGTTCGCAGGGGATTGGAGCAGTACTTC. Its protein product is CASSSVRRGLEQYF.

The chain has TRBV2 and TRBJ2-5; D possibly corresponds to TRBD1 (6 bases). Trimming shortened V by 9 bases and J by 5 bases, and 13 bases separated the two germline ends. The CDR3 is made up of 12 amino acids. Germline CDR1 SNHLY, CDR2 FYNNEI. CDR3 nucleotide sequence: TGTGCCAGTCGGGATCAGGGGGAGACCCAGTACTTC. Translating it yields CASRDQGETQYF.

The chain carries TRBV2 and TRBJ2-3; perhaps TRBD2 as D (6 bases). V was clipped by 7 bases and J by 0 bases, with 11 bases between them. In germline, CDR1 is SNHLY, CDR2 FYNNEI. The CDR3 is made up of 14 amino acids. The CDR3 DNA reads TGTGCCAGCAAGGAGGGGCGTAGCACAGATACGCAGTATTTT. Translated: CASKEGRSTDTQYF.

This clone has only a few counts. The V call is TRBV11-2, the J call TRBJ1-1; 9 positions match TRBD1. Germline values: CDR1 SGHAT, CDR2 FQNNGV. This CDR3 spans 15 amino acids. The V and J ends lost 1 base and 5 bases, in that order; junction bases with no gene match: 5. The CDR3 region has the DNA TGTGCCAGCAGCTTAGTCGGGACAGGGCGTACTGAAGCTTTCTTT. Encoded protein: CASSLVGTGRTEAFF.

This clone showed up just a few times. The rearrangement joins TRBV2 to TRBJ2-5, with TRBD1 identical over 9 bases. Germline V lookup: CDR1 SNHLY, CDR2 FYNNEI. Unmatched junction bases numbered 5, after V lost 7 bases and J lost 5 bases. The CDR3 covers 13 residues. For the CDR3, the DNA is TGTGCCAGCAACAGGGGGCGCGACGAGACCCAGTACTTC. This translates into CASNRGRDETQYF.

The chain uses TRBV28 and TRBJ1-1; unclear D gene. The CDR3 has 12 amino acids. In germline, CDR1 is MDHEN, CDR2 SYDVKM. Trimming took 3 bases from V and 7 from J, leaving 9 bases between them. The CDR3 DNA sequence: TGTGCCAGCAGTTTTTCGGGGATTGAAGCTTTCTTT. This translates into CASSFSGIEAFF.

This clone came up a few times. The chain recombines TRBV5-4 with TRBJ1-6; D not certain. V was trimmed by 0 bases and J by 7 bases, leaving 17 bases between them. This CDR3 comprises 17 residues. Germline lookup yields CDR1 SGHNT and CDR2 YYREEE (reference sequence). The CDR3, as DNA: TGTGCCAGCAGCTTGGCTTCGGGTGCGACGAGGAATTCACCCCTCCACTTT. Translated: CASSLASGATRNSPLHF.

The DNA for the CDR3 is TGTGCCAGCGGAGGGGGCGTTCCTAATGAAAAACTGTTTTTT. It encodes CASGGGVPNEKLFF. The J gene is TRBJ1-4, the V gene TRBV6-5; 7 nucleotides line up with TRBD1. The V segment lost 8 bases and the J segment 3 bases; nucleotides outside the gene matches: 6. Germline values: CDR1 MNHEY, CDR2 SVGAGI. This CDR3 has 14 residues.

This chain connects TRBV5-4 to TRBJ2-2; weak D call: TRBD1 (5 bases). CDR1 and CDR2 (germline): SGHNT, YYREEE (reference sequence). V was clipped by 4 bases and J by 3 bases, with 7 bases between them. This CDR3 contains 13 residues. The CDR3 sequence is CASSPRDTGELFF. The CDR3 region has the DNA TGTGCCAGCAGCCCCAGGGACACCGGGGAGCTGTTTTTT. The entire variable domain, with the rest obtained from reference TRBV5-4 and TRBJ2-2, is as follows: ETGVTQSPTHLIKTRGQQVTLRCSSQSGHNTVSWYQQALGQGPQFIFQYYREEENGRGNFPPRFSGLQFPNYSSELNVNALELDDSALYLCASSPRDTGELFFGEGSRLTVL.

J is TRBJ2-4 and V is TRBV5-1; D may be TRBD2 (6 bases). There are 14 residues in the CDR3. Trimming took 4 bases from V and 6 from J, leaving 14 bases between them. CDR1 and CDR2 (germline): SGHRS, YFSETQ. DNA of the CDR3: TGCGCCAGCAGCCAGGACTACCGCGGAAACATTCAGTACTTC. As protein: CASSQDYRGNIQYF.

The J gene is TRBJ1-5, the V gene TRBV7-2; D call uncertain. V dropped 3 bases and J dropped 5 bases, with 11 bases sitting between them. Germline-derived CDR1 and CDR2 are SGHTA and FQGNSA. There are 14 residues in the CDR3. CDR3 loop: CASSLSGSDQPQHF. The DNA of the CDR3 is TGTGCCAGCAGCTTGAGTGGAAGCGATCAGCCCCAGCATTTT.

This chain links TRBV11-2 with TRBJ2-3; 7 bases fit TRBD2. Per germline, CDR1 SGHAT and CDR2 FQNNGV. The CDR3 sequence is 15 residues long. The V gene end was trimmed by 1 base and the J gene end by 3 bases; junction bases not matched to a gene: 4. CDR3: CASSLAGGPTDTQYF. The CDR3 DNA is TGTGCCAGCAGCTTAGCGGGGGGACCTACAGATACGCAGTATTTT. Supplemented by reference TRBV11-2 and TRBJ2-3, the full variable domain reads EAGVAQSPRYKIIEKRQSVAFWCNPISGHATLYWYQQILGQGPKLLIQFQNNGVVDDSQLPKDRFSAERLKGVDSTLKIQPAKLEDSAVYLCASSLAGGPTDTQYFGPGTRLTVL.

This clone was seen a few times. This sequence joins TRBV5-4 and TRBJ2-7; TRBD1 matches at 7 bases. After removal of 0 bases from V and 4 bases from J, the junction contained 7 bases not matched to a gene. The length of the CDR3 is 15 residues. CDR1 is SGHNT and CDR2 is YYREEE in the germline V gene (reference sequence). The CDR3 sequence: CASSLVKGARYEQYF. The CDR3, as DNA: TGTGCCAGCAGCTTGGTCAAGGGGGCGCGGTACGAGCAGTACTTC.

This clone was seen a handful of times. The chain uses TRBV15 and TRBJ2-2; possible D gene TRBD2, 6 bases. The germline CDR1 and CDR2 sequences are LNHNV and YYDKDF (reference sequence). Trimming took off 5 bases at V and 5 bases at J, with 27 bases between the two ends. This CDR3 has 19 residues. In DNA, the CDR3 is TGTGCCACCAGCCTCAAGGGGACTCCACCCAGGATAGCGACCGGGGAGCTGTTTTTT. Residues: CATSLKGTPPRIATGELFF.

The chain has TRBV2 and TRBJ1-1; the match to TRBD1 covers 9 bases. Germline-derived CDR1 and CDR2 are SNHLY and FYNNEI. V trimming: 6 bases; J trimming: 7 bases; junction bases outside the gene matches: 3. This CDR3 spans 12 amino acids. In nucleotides, the CDR3 is TGTGCCAGCAGGCGACAGGGGGGTGAAGCTTTCTTT. Translated: CASRRQGGEAFF.

This clone has more than one count but fewer than ten. V gene TRBV9 combines with J gene TRBJ1-1; 9 bases map to TRBD1. Germline assignment: CDR1 SGDLS and CDR2 YYNGEE. The CDR3 is made up of 14 amino acids. J gave up 1 base and V 4 bases, and 2 bases lay outside the gene matches. The CDR3 loop is CASSTGQGNTEAFF. The CDR3 region has the DNA TGTGCCAGCAGCACGGGACAGGGGAACACTGAAGCTTTCTTT.

This clone showed up just a few times. The genes are TRBV2 and TRBJ2-2, with TRBD1 identical over 9 bases. This CDR3 has 15 amino acids. Germline trimming cut 7 bases from V and 5 bases from J; bases unmatched to any gene: 8. The germline CDR1 and CDR2 sequences are SNHLY and FYNNEI. The CDR3: CASTEQGAGTGELFF. In DNA, the CDR3 is TGTGCCAGCACGGAACAGGGGGCCGGGACCGGGGAGCTGTTTTTT.

V usage is TRBV7-9 and J usage is TRBJ1-1, with TRBD1 matching over 9 bases. The length of the CDR3 is 15 residues. Germline V gene lookup returns CDR1 SEHNR and CDR2 FQNEAQ (reference sequence). V was pared by 4 bases and J by 4 bases, with 7 bases of the junction left unmatched. This CDR3 is CASSSHRGRITEAFF. The CDR3 nucleotides are TGTGCCAGCAGCTCTCACAGGGGGCGAATCACTGAAGCTTTCTTT. Using reference TRBV7-9 and TRBJ1-1 for the parts outside the CDR3, the full variable domain is DTGVSQNPRHKITKRGQNVTFRCDPISEHNRLYWYRQTLGQGPEFLTYFQNEAQLEKSRLLSDRFSAERPKGSFSTLEIQRTEQGDSAMYLCASSSHRGRITEAFFGQGTRLTVV.